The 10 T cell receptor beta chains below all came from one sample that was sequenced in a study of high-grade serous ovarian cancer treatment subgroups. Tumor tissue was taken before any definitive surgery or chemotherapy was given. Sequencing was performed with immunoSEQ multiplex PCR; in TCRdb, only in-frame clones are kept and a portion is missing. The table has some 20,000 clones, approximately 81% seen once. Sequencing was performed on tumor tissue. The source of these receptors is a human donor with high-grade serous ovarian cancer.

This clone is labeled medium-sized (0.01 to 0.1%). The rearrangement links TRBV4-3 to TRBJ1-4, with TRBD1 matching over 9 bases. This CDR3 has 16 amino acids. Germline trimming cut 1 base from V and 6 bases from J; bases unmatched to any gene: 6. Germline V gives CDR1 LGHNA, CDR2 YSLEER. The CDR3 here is CASSQVFGTGYEKLFF. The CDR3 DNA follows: TGCGCCAGCAGCCAAGTCTTCGGGACAGGGTATGAAAAACTGTTTTTT.

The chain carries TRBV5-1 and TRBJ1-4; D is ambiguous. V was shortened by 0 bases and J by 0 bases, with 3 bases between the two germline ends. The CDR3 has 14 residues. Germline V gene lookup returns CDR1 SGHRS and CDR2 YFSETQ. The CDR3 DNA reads TGCGCCAGCAGCTTGGGCGCAACTAATGAAAAACTGTTTTTT. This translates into CASSLGATNEKLFF.

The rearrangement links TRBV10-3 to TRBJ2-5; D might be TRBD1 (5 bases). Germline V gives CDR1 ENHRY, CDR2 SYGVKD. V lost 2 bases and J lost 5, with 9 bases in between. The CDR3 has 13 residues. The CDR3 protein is CAISESRAETQYF. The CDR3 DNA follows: TGTGCCATCAGTGAGAGCAGGGCCGAGACCCAGTACTTC.

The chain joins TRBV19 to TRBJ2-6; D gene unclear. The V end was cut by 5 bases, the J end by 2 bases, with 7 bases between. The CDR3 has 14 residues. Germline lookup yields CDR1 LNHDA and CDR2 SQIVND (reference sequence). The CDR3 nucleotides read TGTGCCAGTAGTGTCTTCACTGGGGCCAACGTCCTGACTTTC. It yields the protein CASSVFTGANVLTF.

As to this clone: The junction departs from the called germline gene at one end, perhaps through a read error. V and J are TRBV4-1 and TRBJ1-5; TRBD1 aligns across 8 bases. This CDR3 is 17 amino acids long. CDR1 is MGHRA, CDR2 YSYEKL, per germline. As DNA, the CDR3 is TGCGCCAGCGGCCAAGGTGGCAGGGGGCCCAGCAATCAGCCCCAGCATTTT. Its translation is CASGQGGRGPSNQPQHF.

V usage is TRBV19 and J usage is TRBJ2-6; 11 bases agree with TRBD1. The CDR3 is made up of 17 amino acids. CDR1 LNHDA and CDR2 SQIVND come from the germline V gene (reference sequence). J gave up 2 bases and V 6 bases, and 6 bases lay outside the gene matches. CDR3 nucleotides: TGTGCCAGTAGCCCCGGGACAGGGGGAGCTGGGGCCAACGTCCTGACTTTC. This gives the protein CASSPGTGGAGANVLTF.

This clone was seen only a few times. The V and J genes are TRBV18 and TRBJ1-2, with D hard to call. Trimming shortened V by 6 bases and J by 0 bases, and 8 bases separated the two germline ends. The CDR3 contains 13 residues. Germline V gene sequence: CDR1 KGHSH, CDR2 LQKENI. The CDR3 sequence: CASSGETNYGYTF. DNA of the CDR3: TGTGCCAGCTCCGGGGAAACTAACTATGGCTACACCTTC.

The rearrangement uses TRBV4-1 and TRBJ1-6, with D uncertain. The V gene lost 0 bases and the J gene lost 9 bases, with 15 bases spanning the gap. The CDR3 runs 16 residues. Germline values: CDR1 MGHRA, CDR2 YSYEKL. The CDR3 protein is CASSQDPRSVSSPLHF. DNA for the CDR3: TGCGCCAGCAGCCAAGATCCTCGGTCGGTCTCTTCACCCCTCCACTTT.

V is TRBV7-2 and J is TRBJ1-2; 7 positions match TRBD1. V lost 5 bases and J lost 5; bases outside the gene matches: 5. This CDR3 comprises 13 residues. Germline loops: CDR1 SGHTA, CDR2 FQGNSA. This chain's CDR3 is CASSPGTAYGYTF. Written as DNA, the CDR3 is TGTGCCAGCAGCCCCGGGACAGCATATGGCTACACCTTC.

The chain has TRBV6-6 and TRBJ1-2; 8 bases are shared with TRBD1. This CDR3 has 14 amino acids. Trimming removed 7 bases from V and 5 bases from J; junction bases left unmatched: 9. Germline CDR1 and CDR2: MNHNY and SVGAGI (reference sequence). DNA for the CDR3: TGTGCCAGCACCAAATTCGACAGGGGATATGGCTACACCTTC. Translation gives CASTKFDRGYGYTF.